A single sample is the source of the 23 T cell receptor beta chains below, sequenced in a study of shared clonotypes between healthy human individuals. Naive CD8 cells were CD45RO-negative, positively selected for CCR7, excluding terminally differentiated effector memory CD45RA+ cells. The assay was immunoSEQ multiplex PCR, and TCRdb's table has in-frame clones only and misses some. Found here are about 2.1 million clones, approximately 92% of them singletons; the top ten hold less than 2%. Material for sequencing was naive CD8+ T cells from PBMCs. Receptors were obtained from a man aged 18 to 35 in good health. Some clones in this sample may be carry-over from other donors' samples.

This clone has a single count. The CDR3 spells CASSGGTSGDNEQFF. DNA for the CDR3: TGTGCCAGCAGCGGAGGGACTAGCGGGGACAATGAGCAGTTCTTC. The chain joins TRBV9 to TRBJ2-1, with TRBD2 identical over 13 bases. This CDR3 is built from 15 residues. V trimming: 3 bases; J trimming: 5 bases; junction bases outside the gene matches: 2. Germline V gives CDR1 SGDLS, CDR2 YYNGEE.

The chain links TRBV27 to TRBJ1-2, with D possibly matching TRBD1 (5 bases). Germline-derived CDR1 and CDR2 are MNHEY and SMNVEV (reference sequence). This CDR3 is 13 amino acids long. Trimming took 4 bases from V and 8 from J, leaving 14 bases between them. CDR3 bases: TGTGCCAGCAGTTACTCCTTTAGGGACGGCTACACCTTC. Translation gives CASSYSFRDGYTF.

J is TRBJ1-4 and V is TRBV19; D gene ambiguous. V lost 10 bases to trimming and J lost 7 bases, with 13 bases between them. Per germline, CDR1 LNHDA and CDR2 SQIVND (reference sequence). CDR3 length: 12 amino acids. As DNA, the CDR3 is TGTGCCACCAGACATGGCCCTGAAAAACTGTTTTTT. It yields the protein CATRHGPEKLFF.

The chain employs TRBV29-1 and TRBJ2-7; no reliable D call. The germline gives CDR1 SQVTM, CDR2 ANQGSEA. Trimming shortened V by 4 bases and J by 2 bases, and 12 bases separated the two germline ends. The CDR3 runs 13 residues. CDR3 sequence: CSVVVTPTYEQYF. The CDR3 region has the DNA TGCAGCGTTGTGGTGACACCCACCTACGAGCAGTACTTC.

The chain carries TRBV7-2 and TRBJ2-1; 10 nucleotides agree with TRBD2. The V segment lost 0 bases and the J segment 6 bases; nucleotides outside the gene matches: 5. The CDR3 sequence is 16 residues long. CDR1 SGHTA and CDR2 FQGNSA come from the germline V gene. The CDR3 DNA reads as TGTGCCAGCAGCTTAGCCCCAGCGGGAGGGCTCAATGAGCAGTTCTTC. Translating it yields CASSLAPAGGLNEQFF.

V is TRBV6-1 and J is TRBJ1-6, with D possibly matching TRBD1 (6 bases). V dropped 4 bases and J dropped 8 bases, with 15 bases sitting between them. This CDR3 is built from 15 residues. Germline CDR1 and CDR2: MNHNS and SASEGT. The CDR3 nucleotides are TGTGCCAGCAGTGTATACAGGGAGGAGGATTCACCCCTCCACTTT. This gives the protein CASSVYREEDSPLHF.

The rearrangement uses TRBV6-6 and TRBJ2-5; D is ambiguous. V was pared by 2 bases and J by 5 bases, with 12 bases between. This CDR3 is built from 14 residues. Germline CDR1 is MNHNY and CDR2 is SVGAGI (reference sequence). CDR3 bases: TGTGCCAGCAGTTACATAGGGTCGCAGGAGACCCAGTACTTC. As protein: CASSYIGSQETQYF.

As concerns this clone: This CDR3 is also generated by other DNA sequences in the sample. The chain recombines TRBV9 with TRBJ2-7; the match to TRBD1 covers 7 bases. The CDR3 totals 14 residues. Looked up from germline, CDR1 is SGDLS and CDR2 is YYNGEE. V lost 0 bases to trimming and J lost 4 bases; unmatched junction nucleotides: 4. CDR3 residues: CASSVGDRSYEQYF. The CDR3 nucleotides are TGTGCCAGCAGCGTAGGGGACAGAAGTTACGAGCAGTACTTC.

This rearrangement joins TRBV28 to TRBJ2-2; possible D gene TRBD2, 5 bases. The CDR3 is made up of 14 amino acids. With 1 base removed from V and 8 bases from J, the gap between germline ends came to 11 bases. Germline V gene data show CDR1 as MDHEN and CDR2 as SYDVKM. The CDR3 protein is CASSLSPSGGELFF. The CDR3 DNA reads TGTGCCAGCAGTTTATCCCCCTCGGGAGGGGAGCTGTTTTTT. The variable domain in full, completed from reference TRBV28 and TRBJ2-2, reads DVKVTQSSRYLVKRTGEKVFLECVQDMDHENMFWYRQDPGLGLRLIYFSYDVKMKEKGDIPEGYSVSREKKERFSLILESASTNQTSMYLCASSLSPSGGELFFGEGSRLTVL.

The chain links TRBV27 to TRBJ2-7; TRBD2 aligns across 11 bases. Germline V gene sequence: CDR1 MNHEY, CDR2 SMNVEV (reference sequence). The CDR3 runs 15 residues. Trimming at V came to 6 bases and at J to 5 bases, leaving 9 bases not matched to a gene. CDR3 loop: CASRLLAGGDDEQYF. CDR3 in DNA: TGTGCCAGCAGGCTCTTAGCGGGAGGGGACGACGAGCAGTACTTC.

This sequence joins TRBV5-6 and TRBJ2-7, with D possibly matching TRBD1 (6 bases). V shed 3 bases and J shed 4 bases, with 14 bases lying between them. Germline V gene lookup returns CDR1 SGHDT and CDR2 YYEEEE. The CDR3 runs 14 residues. CDR3 bases: TGTGCCAGCAGCTCCAGGGGTCTAGAATACGAGCAGTACTTC. Protein sequence: CASSSRGLEYEQYF.

The V and J genes are TRBV4-1 and TRBJ1-2; 10 nucleotides match TRBD1. The length of the CDR3 is 15 residues. The germline V gene has CDR1 MGHRA and CDR2 YSYEKL. Unmatched junction bases numbered 4, after V lost 3 bases and J lost 3 bases. In DNA form, the CDR3 reads TGCGCCAGCAGCCAGGATGGGACAGGGGACTATGGCTACACCTTC. Its protein product is CASSQDGTGDYGYTF.

The chain links TRBV7-9 to TRBJ2-7; a possible D gene is TRBD1 (6 bases). Germline assignment: CDR1 SEHNR and CDR2 FQNEAQ (reference sequence). The V end was cut by 8 bases, the J end by 2 bases, with 10 bases between. The length of the CDR3 is 12 residues. As DNA, the CDR3 is TGTGCCAGCCAACAGGGACCCTACGAGCAGTACTTC. This encodes CASQQGPYEQYF. Supplemented by reference TRBV7-9 and TRBJ2-7, the full variable domain reads DTGVSQNPRHKITKRGQNVTFRCDPISEHNRLYWYRQTLGQGPEFLTYFQNEAQLEKSRLLSDRFSAERPKGSFSTLEIQRTEQGDSAMYLCASQQGPYEQYFGPGTRLTVT.

This chain links TRBV5-1 with TRBJ2-3, with D perhaps matching TRBD1 (5 bases). V shed 1 base and J shed 2 bases, with 11 bases lying between them. Per the germline V gene, CDR1 is SGHRS and CDR2 is YFSETQ. The CDR3 consists of 15 residues. This CDR3 reads CASSLPGSFTDTQYF. In DNA form, the CDR3 reads TGCGCCAGCAGCTTGCCAGGGTCCTTCACAGATACGCAGTATTTT.

This chain links TRBV7-9 with TRBJ2-5; perhaps TRBD1 as D (6 bases). The V and J ends lost 3 bases and 2 bases respectively, with 10 bases between them. The CDR3 consists of 14 residues. Germline CDR1 and CDR2: SEHNR and FQNEAQ (reference sequence). CDR3 loop: CASSLQGPQETQYF. The CDR3 DNA sequence: TGTGCCAGCAGCTTGCAGGGGCCGCAAGAGACCCAGTACTTC.

V gene TRBV5-1 combines with J gene TRBJ2-7, with D tentatively TRBD1 (5 bases). Germline CDR1 is SGHRS and CDR2 is YFSETQ. The V end was cut by 2 bases, the J end by 2 bases, with 11 bases between. The length of the CDR3 is 14 residues. Here the CDR3 reads CASSLPTATYEQYF. DNA for the CDR3: TGCGCCAGCAGCTTACCGACAGCCACCTACGAGCAGTACTTC. The variable domain in full, with the rest retrieved from reference TRBV5-1 and TRBJ2-7, is KAGVTQTPRYLIKTRGQQVTLSCSPISGHRSVSWYQQTPGQGLQFLFEYFSETQRNKGNFPGRFSGRQFSNSRSEMNVSTLELGDSALYLCASSLPTATYEQYFGPGTRLTVT.

The V and J genes are TRBV6-5 and TRBJ2-3; no reliable D call. This CDR3 is 15 amino acids long. Germline V gives CDR1 MNHEY, CDR2 SVGAGI. Between the trimmed V and J ends, which lost 5 bases and 0 bases, there was a span of 12 bases. The DNA for the CDR3 is TGTGCCAGCAGTCCCCTCCCGGCTAGCACAGATACGCAGTATTTT. This codes for CASSPLPASTDTQYF.

The CDR3 bases are TGCGCCAGCAGCCAAGAGGAGACAGGATTACGGCCCCAGCATTTT. Its translation is CASSQEETGLRPQHF. The chain combines TRBV4-1 with TRBJ1-5; tentative D call: TRBD1 (6 bases). CDR1 MGHRA and CDR2 YSYEKL come from the germline V gene. The V end was cut by 0 bases, the J end by 9 bases, with 15 bases between. The CDR3 covers 15 residues.

The chain employs TRBV4-1 and TRBJ2-1, with D possibly being TRBD1 or TRBD2 (6 bases each). Germline loops: CDR1 MGHRA, CDR2 YSYEKL. Trimming removed 4 bases at V and 8 bases at J, with 9 bases between. The CDR3 totals 12 residues. The chain's CDR3 is CASSRRGDEQFF. The CDR3 bases are TGCGCCAGCAGCCGGAGGGGGGATGAGCAGTTCTTC.

The chain recombines TRBV28 with TRBJ2-7; D could derive from TRBD1 or TRBD2 (5 bases each). The CDR3 runs 15 residues. CDR1 is MDHEN and CDR2 is SYDVKM in the germline V gene. The ends were cut back, 3 bases at V and 4 bases at J, with 16 bases in the middle. CDR3 nucleotides: TGTGCCAGCAGTTTTAGGCCCGGCAGGGAGTACGAGCAGTACTTC. Its translation: CASSFRPGREYEQYF.

The V call is TRBV6-6, the J call TRBJ1-4; D gene uncertain. This CDR3 spans 14 amino acids. The germline V gene has CDR1 MNHNY and CDR2 SVGAGI (reference sequence). V lost 7 bases, J lost 8 bases, and 17 bases lay in between. The CDR3 loop is CASTRWVGKEKLFF. In DNA, the CDR3 is TGTGCCAGCACCCGGTGGGTGGGTAAGGAAAAACTGTTTTTT.

The chain combines TRBV5-1 with TRBJ2-1; 12 positions agree with TRBD2. Trimming cost V 4 bases and J 0 bases; bases outside gene matches: 5. The CDR3 consists of 17 residues. Germline V CDR1 and CDR2: SGHRS, YFSETQ. Written as DNA, the CDR3 is TGCGCCAGCAGCCTGGGGACTAGCGGGTCCTCCTACAATGAGCAGTTCTTC. Residues: CASSLGTSGSSYNEQFF.

The chain is built from TRBV5-4 and TRBJ2-3; TRBD2 matches 9 bases. The CDR3 consists of 15 residues. Looked up from germline, CDR1 is SGHNT and CDR2 is YYREEE (reference sequence). V shed 4 bases, J shed 2 bases, and the junction held 5 bases outside the gene matches. In DNA, the CDR3 is TGTGCCAGCAGCGGGGGACTAGCACTCACAGATACGCAGTATTTT. This gives the protein CASSGGLALTDTQYF.